These T cell receptor beta chains were read from a single sample in a study of T cell repertoires in aging, cancer and after chemotherapy. MiXCR, applied by TCRdb to the multiplex PCR reads, yields one record per CDR3 protein. The profile shows approximately 11,000 distinct CDR3 sequences, roughly two fifths of them singletons. Sequencing used blood. The receptors stem from a human donor in good health. CDR3s include the opening cysteine and the closing phenylalanine or tryptophan. A D gene is named only where the DNA matches it firmly. Only part of the rows carry a size: once, few, many, or a class if the clone is expanded.

NA	TRBV28	NA	TRBJ2-4	CASSPPPYLAKNIQYF	TGTGCCAGCAGCCCGCCCCCTTATTTGGCCAAAAACATTCAGTACTTC
NA	TRBV20-1	few	TRBJ1-2	CRGQSGYTF	TGCAGGGGGCAATCCGGCTACACCTTC
TRBD1	TRBV19	few	TRBJ2-1	CASSGVGTGRDEQFF	TGTGCCAGTAGTGGTGTGGGGACAGGGAGGGATGAGCAGTTCTTC
TRBD2	TRBV6-5	NA	TRBJ2-1	CATTGLAGGEQFF	TGTGCCACCACAGGACTAGCGGGGGGTGAGCAGTTCTTC
NA	TRBV19	NA	TRBJ2-7	CASSIQGSRSHEQYF	TGTGCCAGTAGTATTCAGGGCTCCAGGTCTCACGAGCAGTACTTC
NA	TRBV28	NA	TRBJ1-4	CASSGPLGKLFF	TGTGCCAGCAGTGGGCCATTGGGAAAACTGTTTTTT
NA	TRBV12-3/TRBV12-4	once	TRBJ1-6	CATRPKSSPLQF	TGTGCCACCCGACCCAAGAGTTCACCCCTCCAATTT
TRBD2	TRBV4-1	NA	TRBJ2-1	CASSSGLAGSYNEQFF	TGCGCCAGCAGCTCAGGACTAGCGGGCTCCTACAATGAGCAGTTCTTC
NA	TRBV6-5	NA	TRBJ1-2	CASTDGREFYGYTF	TGTGCCAGCACCGACGGACGGGAATTCTATGGCTACACCTTC
NA	TRBV6-2/TRBV6-3	few	TRBJ2-5	CASSYGGTETQYF	TGTGCCAGCAGTTACGGTGGTACGGAGACCCAGTACTTC
TRBD1	TRBV20-1	NA	TRBJ1-2	CSAEGRGGADYTF	TGCAGTGCTGAGGGGAGAGGGGGCGCAGACTACACCTTC
TRBD2	TRBV6-1	NA	TRBJ2-4	CASSPAAGENIQYF	TGTGCCAGCAGCCCGGCAGCGGGAGAAAACATTCAGTACTTC
TRBD1	TRBV6-5	once	TRBJ1-4	CASKPDRVKEKLFF	TGTGCCAGCAAACCAGACAGGGTAAAGGAAAAACTGTTTTTT
NA	TRBV19	few	TRBJ1-6	CASSEIASPLHF	TGTGCCAGTAGTGAAATCGCTTCACCCCTCCACTTT
TRBD2	TRBV6-5	NA	TRBJ2-7	CASSLLAGPYEQYF	TGTGCCAGCAGCTTACTAGCGGGCCCCTACGAGCAGTACTTC
NA	TRBV10-3	NA	TRBJ2-7	CAIMGPPLYEQYF	TGTGCCATCATGGGACCGCCACTCTACGAGCAGTACTTC
TRBD2	TRBV5-1	NA	TRBJ2-7	CDSTLLAGGSYEQYF	TGCGACAGCACCCTACTAGCGGGGGGCTCCTACGAGCAGTACTTC
TRBD1	TRBV6-5	NA	TRBJ2-3	CASSLGQGPDTQYF	TGTGCCAGCAGTCTCGGACAGGGCCCAGATACGCAGTATTTT
NA	TRBV15	few	TRBJ2-7	CATSRDPGDEQYF	TGTGCCACCAGCAGAGATCCCGGGGACGAGCAGTACTTC
NA	TRBV19	NA	TRBJ2-7	CASSIGGEGTYEQYF	TGTGCCAGTAGTATTGGTGGCGAGGGAACCTACGAGCAGTACTTC
TRBD1	TRBV5-4	once	TRBJ2-7	CASSLVGQGDYEQYF	TGTGCCAGCAGCTTGGTGGGACAGGGCGACTACGAGCAGTACTTC
TRBD2	TRBV19	few	TRBJ2-1	CASSIGSAGEQFF	TGTGCCAGTAGTATAGGGTCAGCGGGGGAACAGTTCTTC
NA	TRBV30	few	TRBJ2-7	CAWKPRNYEQYF	TGTGCCTGGAAACCGAGGAACTACGAGCAGTACTTC
TRBD1	TRBV2	NA	TRBJ2-5	CASSPYGAGGETQYF	TGTGCCAGCAGTCCCTACGGGGCAGGGGGCGAGACCCAGTACTTC
TRBD2	TRBV30	few	TRBJ2-5	CAWSRTSWETQYF	TGTGCCTGGAGCCGGACTAGCTGGGAGACCCAGTACTTC
NA	TRBV19	NA	TRBJ2-5	CASSPLVGGETQYF	TGTGCCAGTAGCCCCCTTGTGGGTGGCGAGACCCAGTACTTC
NA	TRBV20-1	NA	TRBJ2-7	CSASGVTHEQYF	TGCAGTGCTAGCGGAGTCACGCACGAGCAGTACTTC